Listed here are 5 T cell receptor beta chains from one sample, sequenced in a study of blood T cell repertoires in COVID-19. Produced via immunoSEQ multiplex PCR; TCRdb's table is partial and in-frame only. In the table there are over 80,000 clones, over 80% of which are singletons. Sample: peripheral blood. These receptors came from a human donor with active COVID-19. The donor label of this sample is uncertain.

The CDR3 region has the DNA TGTGCCAGCAGCCAAGGTCGGTGGGGAATGGGACTAGTACAAGAGACCCAGTACTTC. Translation: CASSQGRWGMGLVQETQYF. V is TRBV3-1 (or the pseudogene TRBV3-2) and J is TRBJ2-5, with 8 bases that match TRBD2. V trimming: 1 base; J trimming: 2 bases; junction bases outside the gene matches: 15. The CDR3 sequence is 19 residues long. Germline CDR1 and CDR2: LGHDT and YNNKEL (reference sequence).

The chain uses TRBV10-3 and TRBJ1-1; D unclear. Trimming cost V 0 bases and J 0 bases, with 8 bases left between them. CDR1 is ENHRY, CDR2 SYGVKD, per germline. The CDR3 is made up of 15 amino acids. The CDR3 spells CAISESSFMNTEAFF. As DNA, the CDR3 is TGTGCCATCAGTGAGTCCTCCTTTATGAACACTGAAGCTTTCTTT.

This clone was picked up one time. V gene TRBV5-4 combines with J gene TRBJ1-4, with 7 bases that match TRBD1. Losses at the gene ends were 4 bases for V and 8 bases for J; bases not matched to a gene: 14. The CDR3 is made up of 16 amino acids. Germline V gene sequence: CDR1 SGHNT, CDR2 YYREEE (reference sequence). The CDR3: CASSQDRPTQREKLFF. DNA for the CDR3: TGTGCCAGCAGCCAGGACAGGCCGACTCAGAGGGAAAAACTGTTTTTT.

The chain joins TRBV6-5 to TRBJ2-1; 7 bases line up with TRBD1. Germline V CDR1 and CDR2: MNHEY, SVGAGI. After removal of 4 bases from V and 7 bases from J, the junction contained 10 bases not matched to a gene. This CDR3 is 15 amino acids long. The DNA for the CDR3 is TGTGCCAGCAGTTCCAGTCGACAGGGATGGAATGAGCAGTTCTTC. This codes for CASSSSRQGWNEQFF.

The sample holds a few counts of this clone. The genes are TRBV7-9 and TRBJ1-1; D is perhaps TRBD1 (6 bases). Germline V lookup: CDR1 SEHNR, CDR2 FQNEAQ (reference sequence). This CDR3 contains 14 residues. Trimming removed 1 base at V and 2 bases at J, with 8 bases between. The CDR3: CASSLGRGNTEAFF. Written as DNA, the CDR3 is TGTGCCAGCAGCTTAGGCAGGGGTAACACTGAAGCTTTCTTT.